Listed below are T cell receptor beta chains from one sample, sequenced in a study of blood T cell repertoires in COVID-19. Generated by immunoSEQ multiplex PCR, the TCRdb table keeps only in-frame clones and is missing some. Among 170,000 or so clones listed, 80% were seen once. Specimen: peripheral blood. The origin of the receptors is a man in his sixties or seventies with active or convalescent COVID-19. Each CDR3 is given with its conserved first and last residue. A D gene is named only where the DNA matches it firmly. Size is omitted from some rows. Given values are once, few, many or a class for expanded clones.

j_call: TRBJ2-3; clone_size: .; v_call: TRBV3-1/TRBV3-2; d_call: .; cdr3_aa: CASSPSASDLTDTQYF; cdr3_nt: TGTGCCAGCAGCCCCTCGGCTAGCGACCTCACAGATACGCAGTATTTT
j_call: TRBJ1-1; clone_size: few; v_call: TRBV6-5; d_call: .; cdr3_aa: CASIWALEREAFF; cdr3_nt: TGTGCCAGCATATGGGCCCTCGAAAGGGAAGCTTTCTTT
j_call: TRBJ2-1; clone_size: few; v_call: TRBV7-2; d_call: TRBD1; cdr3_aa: CASSPGTGKNEQFF; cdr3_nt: TGTGCCAGCAGCCCAGGGACAGGGAAGAATGAGCAGTTCTTC
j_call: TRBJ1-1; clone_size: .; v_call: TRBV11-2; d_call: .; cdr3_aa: CASLFQGNTEAFF; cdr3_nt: TGTGCCAGCCTATTTCAGGGGAACACTGAAGCTTTCTTT
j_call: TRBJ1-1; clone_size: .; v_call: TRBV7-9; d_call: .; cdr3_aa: CASSLAAGWNTEAFF; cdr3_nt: TGTGCCAGCAGCTTAGCGGCAGGGTGGAACACTGAAGCTTTCTTT
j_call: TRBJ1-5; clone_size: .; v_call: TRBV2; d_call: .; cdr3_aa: CASSELGNQPQHF; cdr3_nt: TGTGCCAGCAGTGAACTCGGCAATCAGCCCCAGCATTTT
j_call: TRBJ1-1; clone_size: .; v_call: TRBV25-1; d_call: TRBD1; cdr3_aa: CASSPDRVRGTEAFF; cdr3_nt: TGTGCCAGCAGCCCCGACAGGGTTCGGGGCACTGAAGCTTTCTTT
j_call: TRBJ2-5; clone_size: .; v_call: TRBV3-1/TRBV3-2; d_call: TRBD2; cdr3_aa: CASSQGLAQETQYF; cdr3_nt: TGTGCCAGCAGCCAAGGACTAGCGCAAGAGACCCAGTACTTC
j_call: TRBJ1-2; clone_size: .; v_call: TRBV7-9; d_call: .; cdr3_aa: CASSFSSYPGNGYTF; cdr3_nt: TGTGCCAGCAGCTTTTCTTCCTACCCGGGGAATGGCTACACCTTC
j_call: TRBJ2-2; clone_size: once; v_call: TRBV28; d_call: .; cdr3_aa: CAVAGRAGELFF; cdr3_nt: TGTGCCGTCGCGGGTAGGGCCGGGGAGCTGTTTTTT
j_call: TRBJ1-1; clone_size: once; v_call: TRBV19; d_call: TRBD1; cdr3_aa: CASIRDRADTEAFF; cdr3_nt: TGTGCCAGTATTAGGGACAGGGCGGACACTGAAGCTTTCTTT
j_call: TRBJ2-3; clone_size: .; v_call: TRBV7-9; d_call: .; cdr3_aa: CASSPAGTDTQYF; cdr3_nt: TGTGCCAGCAGCCCGGCAGGGACTGATACGCAGTATTTT
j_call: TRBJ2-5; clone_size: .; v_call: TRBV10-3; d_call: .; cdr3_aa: CAISEPGETQYF; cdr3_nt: TGTGCCATCAGTGAGCCCGGGGAGACCCAGTACTTC
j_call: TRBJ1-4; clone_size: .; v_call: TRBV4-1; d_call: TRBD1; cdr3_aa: CASSQSTGSGEKLFF; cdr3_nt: TGCGCCAGCAGCCAATCGACAGGGTCTGGAGAAAAACTGTTTTTT
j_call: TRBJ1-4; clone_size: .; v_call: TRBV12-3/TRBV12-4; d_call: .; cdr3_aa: CASRGAQAGELFF; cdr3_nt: TGTGCCAGCAGGGGGGCTCAAGCGGGGGAACTGTTTTTT
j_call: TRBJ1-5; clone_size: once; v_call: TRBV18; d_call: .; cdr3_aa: CASSRGMSNQPQHF; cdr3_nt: TGTGCCAGCTCTCGGGGGATGAGCAATCAGCCCCAGCATTTT
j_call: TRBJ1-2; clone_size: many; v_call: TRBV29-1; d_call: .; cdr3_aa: CSVGGLANKRYTF; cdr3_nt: TGCAGCGTTGGAGGTTTAGCCAATAAGCGCTACACCTTC
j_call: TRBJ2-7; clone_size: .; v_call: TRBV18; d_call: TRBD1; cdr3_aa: CASSPYPGQGTSRQYF; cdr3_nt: TGTGCCAGCTCACCGTATCCGGGACAGGGAACTTCTCGTCAGTACTTC
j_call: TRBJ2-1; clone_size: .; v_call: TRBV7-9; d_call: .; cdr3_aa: CASSLLFGIGGYNEQFF; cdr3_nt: TGTGCCAGCAGCTTACTTTTTGGGATCGGGGGTTACAATGAGCAGTTCTTC
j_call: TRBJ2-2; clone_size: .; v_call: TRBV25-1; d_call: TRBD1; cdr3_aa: CASRAGTGDTGELFF; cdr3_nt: TGTGCCAGCAGGGCCGGGACAGGGGACACCGGGGAGCTGTTTTTT
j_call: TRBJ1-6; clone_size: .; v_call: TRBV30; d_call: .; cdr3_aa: CAWSQGIDSPLHF; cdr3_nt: TGTGCCTGGAGCCAGGGTATAGATTCACCCCTCCACTTT
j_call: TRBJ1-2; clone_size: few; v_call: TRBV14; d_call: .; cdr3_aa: CASSQVYSYGYTF; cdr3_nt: TGTGCCAGCAGCCAAGTATACTCTTATGGCTACACCTTC
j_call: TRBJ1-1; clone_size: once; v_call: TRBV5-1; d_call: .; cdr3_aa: CASSLDPNLEAEAFF; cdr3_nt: TGCGCCAGCAGCTTGGATCCAAACCTGGAGGCTGAAGCTTTCTTT
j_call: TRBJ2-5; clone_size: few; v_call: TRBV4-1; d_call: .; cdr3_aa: CASSQVQQETQYF; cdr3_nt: TGCGCCAGCAGCCAAGTACAGCAAGAGACCCAGTACTTC
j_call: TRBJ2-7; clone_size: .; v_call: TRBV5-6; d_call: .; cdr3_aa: CASSLSKSLTYEQYF; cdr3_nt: TGTGCCAGCAGTCTGTCGAAATCACTCACCTACGAGCAGTACTTC
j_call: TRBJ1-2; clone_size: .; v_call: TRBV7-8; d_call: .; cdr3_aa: CASSPPDKDGYTF; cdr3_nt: TGTGCCAGCAGCCCCCCCGACAAGGATGGCTACACCTTC
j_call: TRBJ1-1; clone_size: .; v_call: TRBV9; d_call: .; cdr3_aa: CASSTTGMGYTEAFF; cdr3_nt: TGTGCCAGCAGCACCACAGGGATGGGATACACTGAAGCTTTCTTT
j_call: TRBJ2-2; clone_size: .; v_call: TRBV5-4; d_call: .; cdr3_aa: CASSWGTGGTGELFF; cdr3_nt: TGTGCCAGCAGCTGGGGAACCGGGGGCACCGGGGAGCTGTTTTTT
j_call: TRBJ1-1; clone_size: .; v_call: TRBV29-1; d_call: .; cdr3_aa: CSVARANTEAFF; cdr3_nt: TGCAGCGTTGCCAGGGCGAACACTGAAGCTTTCTTT
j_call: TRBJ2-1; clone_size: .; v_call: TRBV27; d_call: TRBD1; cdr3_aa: CASMRQGAYNEQFF; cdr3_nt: TGTGCCAGCATGCGACAGGGGGCCTACAATGAGCAGTTCTTC
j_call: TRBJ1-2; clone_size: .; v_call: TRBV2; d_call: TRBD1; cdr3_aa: CASSEEGQGYGYTF; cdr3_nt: TGTGCCAGCAGTGAAGAGGGACAGGGTTATGGCTACACCTTC
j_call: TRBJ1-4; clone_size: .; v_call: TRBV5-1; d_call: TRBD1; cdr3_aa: CASSSTGITGDEKLFF; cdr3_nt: TGCGCCAGCAGCTCTACAGGGATAACAGGGGATGAAAAACTGTTTTTT
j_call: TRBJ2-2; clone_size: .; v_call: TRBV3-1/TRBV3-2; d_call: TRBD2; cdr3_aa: CASRHGGDTGELFF; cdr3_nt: TGTGCCAGCAGACACGGGGGGGACACCGGGGAGCTGTTTTTT
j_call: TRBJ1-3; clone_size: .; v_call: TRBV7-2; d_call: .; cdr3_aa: CASSLSFSQGYSGNTIYF; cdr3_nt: TGTGCCAGCAGCTTATCCTTTTCGCAGGGATACTCTGGAAACACCATATATTTT
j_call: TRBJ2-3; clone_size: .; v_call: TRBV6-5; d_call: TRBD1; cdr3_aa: CASRRQGADTQYF; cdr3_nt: TGTGCCAGCAGAAGACAGGGGGCAGATACGCAGTATTTT
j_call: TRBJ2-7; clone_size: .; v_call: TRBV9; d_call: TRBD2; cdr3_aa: CASSVSGGPSYEQYF; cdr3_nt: TGTGCCAGCAGCGTAAGCGGGGGGCCCTCCTACGAGCAGTACTTC
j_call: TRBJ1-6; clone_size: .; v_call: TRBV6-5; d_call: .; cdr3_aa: CASRPSQGMGSPLHF; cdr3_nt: TGTGCCAGCAGGCCTAGTCAGGGGATGGGTTCACCCCTCCACTTT
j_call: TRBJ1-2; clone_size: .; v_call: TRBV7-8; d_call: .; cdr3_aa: CASSLSGDYGYTF; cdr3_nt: TGTGCCAGCAGCTTGTCAGGGGACTATGGCTACACCTTC
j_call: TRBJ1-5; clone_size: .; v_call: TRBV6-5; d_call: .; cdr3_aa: CASRAWWSNQPQHF; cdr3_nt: TGTGCCAGCAGGGCCTGGTGGAGCAATCAGCCCCAGCATTTT
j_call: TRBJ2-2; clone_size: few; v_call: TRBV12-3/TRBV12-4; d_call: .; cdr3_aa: CASSGWRTGELFF; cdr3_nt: TGTGCCAGCAGTGGGTGGAGGACCGGGGAGCTGTTTTTT
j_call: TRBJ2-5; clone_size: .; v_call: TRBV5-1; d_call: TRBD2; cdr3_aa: CASSPSGGETQYF; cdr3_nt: TGCGCCAGCAGCCCTAGCGGGGGGGAGACCCAGTACTTC